A selection of T cell receptor beta chains follows, all from one sample in a study of identical twins. TCRdb recomputed calls from the 5' RACE reads with MiXCR, one row per CDR3 protein. The data hold a few hundred thousand distinct CDR3 sequences, with around 24% observed a single time. These records were also assigned to another study, of T cells expressing NK-cell markers.

The specimen sequenced was CD4+ T cells sorted from blood. The source of these receptors is a woman aged 18-29 years in good health. Both conserved end residues are part of each CDR3. Each record gives: V gene, J gene, D gene, clone size, CDR3 DNA, CDR3 protein. A D gene is named only where the DNA matches it firmly. The size of a clone is reported for some rows only, either as once, few or many, or as a class for expanded clones.

V: TRBV20-1; J: TRBJ1-2; D: .; size: few; DNA: TGCAGCGCCGCCGGACAATATGGCTACACCTTC; CDR3: CSAAGQYGYTF
V: TRBV7-9; J: TRBJ2-3; D: TRBD2; size: .; DNA: TGTGCCAGCAGCTCACTAGCGGGAGGGCCTGTCACAGATACGCAGTATTTT; CDR3: CASSSLAGGPVTDTQYF
V: TRBV5-1; J: TRBJ2-1; D: TRBD2; size: .; DNA: TGCGCCAGCAGCCTGACCGGACTAGCGGGCTCTGAGCAGTTCTTC; CDR3: CASSLTGLAGSEQFF
V: TRBV20-1; J: TRBJ2-7; D: .; size: .; DNA: TGCAGTGCTATCCACCAGGGGATACCCTACGAGCAGTACTTC; CDR3: CSAIHQGIPYEQYF
V: TRBV25-1; J: TRBJ2-7; D: .; size: few; DNA: TGTGCCAGCTCCAGGGGGGATTACTCCTACGAGCAGTACTTC; CDR3: CASSRGDYSYEQYF
V: TRBV9; J: TRBJ2-7; D: .; size: .; DNA: TGTGCCAGCAGCGAAAACTACGAGTACGAGCAGTACTTC; CDR3: CASSENYEYEQYF
V: TRBV10-1; J: TRBJ2-2; D: TRBD1; size: few; DNA: TGCGCCAGTACAGGGGCGCTGAACACCGGGGAGCTGTTTTTT; CDR3: CASTGALNTGELFF
V: TRBV5-1; J: TRBJ1-1; D: TRBD1; size: few; DNA: TGCGCCAGCAGCCCCCGGGACAGCACTGAAGCTTTCTTT; CDR3: CASSPRDSTEAFF
V: TRBV30; J: TRBJ1-2; D: .; size: .; DNA: TGTGCCTGGTCTCTGTCGACCTATGGCTACACCTTC; CDR3: CAWSLSTYGYTF
V: TRBV3-1; J: TRBJ1-1; D: .; size: many; DNA: TGTGCCAGCAGCCTCCGAAGCAGGTACACTGAAGCTTTCTTT; CDR3: CASSLRSRYTEAFF
V: TRBV6-2/TRBV6-3; J: TRBJ2-1; D: .; size: .; DNA: TGTGCCAGCAGTCCTCCTAACCCCAATGAGCAGTTCTTC; CDR3: CASSPPNPNEQFF
V: TRBV5-1; J: TRBJ2-3; D: .; size: .; DNA: TGCGCCAGCCACGGAGTTTCCACAGATACGCAGTATTTT; CDR3: CASHGVSTDTQYF
V: TRBV2; J: TRBJ2-1; D: .; size: few; DNA: TGTGCCAGCAGACCTCCTGGTGCAGGCCGAAATGAGCAGTTCTTC; CDR3: CASRPPGAGRNEQFF
V: TRBV6-1; J: TRBJ2-3; D: TRBD2; size: .; DNA: TGTGCCAGCAGGACTAGCGGGACCACAGATACGCAGTATTTT; CDR3: CASRTSGTTDTQYF
V: TRBV20-1; J: TRBJ2-7; D: TRBD1; size: .; DNA: TGCAGTGCTAGCAGCGACAGGGAGTACGAGCAGTACTTC; CDR3: CSASSDREYEQYF
V: TRBV7-2; J: TRBJ1-4; D: .; size: .; DNA: TGTGCCAGCAGCCAGACGGCTATGTGGGAAAAACTGTTTTTT; CDR3: CASSQTAMWEKLFF
V: TRBV12-3/TRBV12-4; J: TRBJ1-4; D: .; size: few; DNA: TGTGCCAGCAGTCGGAGGGGAAAACTGTTTTTT; CDR3: CASSRRGKLFF
V: TRBV28; J: TRBJ1-1; D: TRBD1; size: many; DNA: TGTGCCAGCACCCGAGGACAGGGCTCTTTCTTT; CDR3: CASTRGQGSFF
V: TRBV27; J: TRBJ2-7; D: TRBD2; size: few; DNA: TGTGCCAGCACCTCCTTTGGGGCGGGAGAAATCCACGAGCAGTACTTC; CDR3: CASTSFGAGEIHEQYF
V: TRBV12-3/TRBV12-4; J: TRBJ2-2; D: .; size: many; DNA: TGTGCCAGCAGTTTAGCCCTTCCCGGGGAGCTGTTTTTT; CDR3: CASSLALPGELFF
V: TRBV15; J: TRBJ2-7; D: .; size: few; DNA: TGTGCCACCAGCAGAGATAAAGGCTCCTACGAGCAGTACTTC; CDR3: CATSRDKGSYEQYF
V: TRBV5-1; J: TRBJ1-2; D: .; size: .; DNA: TGCGCCAGCAGCTTGAACCCACCGGAACATAACTATGGCTACACCTTC; CDR3: CASSLNPPEHNYGYTF
V: TRBV7-2; J: TRBJ2-6; D: TRBD1; size: .; DNA: TGTGCCAGCAGCCGTACAGGGGACGGGGCCAACGTCCTGACTTTC; CDR3: CASSRTGDGANVLTF
V: TRBV20-1; J: TRBJ2-2; D: TRBD2; size: .; DNA: TGCAGTGCTCGCCCGGGACTAGCGTTAACCGGGGAGCTGTTTTTT; CDR3: CSARPGLALTGELFF
V: TRBV6-5; J: TRBJ1-2; D: .; size: .; DNA: TGTGCCAGCAGTTACAGAGACGGGCTTAAGGGCTACACCTTC; CDR3: CASSYRDGLKGYTF
V: TRBV11-3; J: TRBJ2-1; D: TRBD2; size: many; DNA: TGTGCCAGCAGCCCCCGTTCTAGCGGGAGGCGGAATGAGCAGTTCTTC; CDR3: CASSPRSSGRRNEQFF
V: TRBV3-1; J: TRBJ2-6; D: .; size: .; DNA: TGTGCCAGCAGCCAAGGAGTACCTGGGGCCAACGTCCTGACTTTC; CDR3: CASSQGVPGANVLTF
V: TRBV7-3; J: TRBJ2-1; D: .; size: few; DNA: TGTGCCAGCAGCCCCGTCGGCGGCAATGAGCAGTTCTTC; CDR3: CASSPVGGNEQFF
V: TRBV3-1; J: TRBJ1-2; D: TRBD1; size: few; DNA: TGTGCCAGCAGTCCTTTCGACAGGGGCTATGGCTACACCTTC; CDR3: CASSPFDRGYGYTF
V: TRBV20-1; J: TRBJ2-2; D: .; size: .; DNA: TGCAGTGCTCGAAGACGGGACACCGGGGAGCTGTTTTTT; CDR3: CSARRRDTGELFF
V: TRBV5-1; J: TRBJ2-1; D: TRBD2; size: few; DNA: TGCGCCAGCAGCTTGAAACTAGCGGGAGGATACTCCTACAATGAGCAGTTCTTC; CDR3: CASSLKLAGGYSYNEQFF
V: TRBV12-3/TRBV12-4; J: TRBJ2-7; D: TRBD1; size: many; DNA: TGTGCCAGCAGCCCCGGGACAGGAGGTTACGAGCAGTACTTC; CDR3: CASSPGTGGYEQYF
V: TRBV7-2; J: TRBJ2-7; D: .; size: few; DNA: TGTGCCAGCAGCTTAGCCGCGCGGGGTCTGGGGGAGCAGTACTTC; CDR3: CASSLAARGLGEQYF